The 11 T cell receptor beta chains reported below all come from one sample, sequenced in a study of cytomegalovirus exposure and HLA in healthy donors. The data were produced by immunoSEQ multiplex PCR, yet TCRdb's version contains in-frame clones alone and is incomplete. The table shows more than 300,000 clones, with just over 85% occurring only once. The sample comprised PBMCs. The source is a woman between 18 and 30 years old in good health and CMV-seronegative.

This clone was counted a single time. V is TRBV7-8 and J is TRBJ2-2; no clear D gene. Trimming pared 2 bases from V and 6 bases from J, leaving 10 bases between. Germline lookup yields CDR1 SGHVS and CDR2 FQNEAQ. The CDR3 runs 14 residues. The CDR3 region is CASSLFSPPGELFF. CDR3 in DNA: TGTGCCAGCAGCTTATTCTCTCCCCCCGGGGAGCTGTTTTTT. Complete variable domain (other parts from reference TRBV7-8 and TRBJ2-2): GAGVSQSPRYKVAKRGQDVALRCDPISGHVSLFWYQQALGQGPEFLTYFQNEAQLDKSGLPSDRFFAERPEGSVSTLKIQRTQQEDSAVYLCASSLFSPPGELFFGEGSRLTVL.

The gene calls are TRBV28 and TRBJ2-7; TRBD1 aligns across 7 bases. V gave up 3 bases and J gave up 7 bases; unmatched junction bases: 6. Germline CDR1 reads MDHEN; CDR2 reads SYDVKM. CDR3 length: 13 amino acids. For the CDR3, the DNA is TGTGCCAGCAGTTTGGCAGGGGGTGGTGAGCAGTACTTC. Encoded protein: CASSLAGGGEQYF.

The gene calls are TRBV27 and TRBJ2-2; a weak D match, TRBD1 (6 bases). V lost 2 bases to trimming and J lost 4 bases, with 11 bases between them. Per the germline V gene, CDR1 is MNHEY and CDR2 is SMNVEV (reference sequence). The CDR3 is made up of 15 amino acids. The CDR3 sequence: CASSLGGLTTGELFF. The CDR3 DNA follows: TGTGCCAGCAGTTTAGGGGGCCTCACCACCGGGGAGCTGTTTTTT.

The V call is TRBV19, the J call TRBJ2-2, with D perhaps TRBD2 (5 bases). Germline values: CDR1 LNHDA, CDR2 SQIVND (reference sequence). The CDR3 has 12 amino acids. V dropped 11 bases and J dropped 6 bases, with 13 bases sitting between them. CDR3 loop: CALAGVPGELFF. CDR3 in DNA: TGTGCCCTAGCTGGGGTCCCCGGGGAGCTGTTTTTT.

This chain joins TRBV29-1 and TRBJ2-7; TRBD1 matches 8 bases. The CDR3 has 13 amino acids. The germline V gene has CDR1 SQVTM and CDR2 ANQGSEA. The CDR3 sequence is CSVSGGFSYEQYF. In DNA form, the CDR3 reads TGCAGTGTTTCAGGGGGCTTCTCCTACGAGCAGTACTTC.

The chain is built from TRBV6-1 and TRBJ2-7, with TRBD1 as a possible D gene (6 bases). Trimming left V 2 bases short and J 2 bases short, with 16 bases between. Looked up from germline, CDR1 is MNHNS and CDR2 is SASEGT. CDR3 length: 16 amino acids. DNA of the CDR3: TGTGCCAGCAGTGAATCCCAGGGGCTACTAACCTACGAGCAGTACTTC. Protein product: CASSESQGLLTYEQYF.

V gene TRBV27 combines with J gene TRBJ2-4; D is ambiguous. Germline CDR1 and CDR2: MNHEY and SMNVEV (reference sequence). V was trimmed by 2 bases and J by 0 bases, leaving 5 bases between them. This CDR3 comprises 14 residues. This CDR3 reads CASSLSLAKNIQYF. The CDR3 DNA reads TGTGCCAGCAGTTTAAGCCTAGCCAAAAACATTCAGTACTTC.

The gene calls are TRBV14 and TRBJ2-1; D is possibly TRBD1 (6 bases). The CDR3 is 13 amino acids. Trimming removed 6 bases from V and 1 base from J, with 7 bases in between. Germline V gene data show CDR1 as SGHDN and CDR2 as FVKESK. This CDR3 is CASRGASYNEQFF. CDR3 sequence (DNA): TGTGCCAGCAGGGGGGCTTCCTACAATGAGCAGTTCTTC.

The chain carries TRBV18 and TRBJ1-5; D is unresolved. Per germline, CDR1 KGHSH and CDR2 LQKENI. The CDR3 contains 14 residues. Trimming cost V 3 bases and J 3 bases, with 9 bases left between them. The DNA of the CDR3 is TGTGCCAGCTCACCGGCGGGGAACAATCAGCCCCAGCATTTT. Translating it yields CASSPAGNNQPQHF. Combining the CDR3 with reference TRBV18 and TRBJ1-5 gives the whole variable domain NAGVMQNPRHLVRRRGQEARLRCSPMKGHSHVYWYRQLPEEGLKFMVYLQKENIIDESGMPKERFSAEFPKEGPSILRIQQVVRGDSAAYFCASSPAGNNQPQHFGDGTRLSIL.

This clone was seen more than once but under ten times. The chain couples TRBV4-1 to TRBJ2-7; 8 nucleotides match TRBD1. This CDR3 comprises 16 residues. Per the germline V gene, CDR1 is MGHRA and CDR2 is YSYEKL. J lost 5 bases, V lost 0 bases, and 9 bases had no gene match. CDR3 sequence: CASSQEGLGQGDEQYF. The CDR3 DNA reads TGCGCCAGCAGCCAAGAAGGCCTAGGACAGGGAGACGAGCAGTACTTC.

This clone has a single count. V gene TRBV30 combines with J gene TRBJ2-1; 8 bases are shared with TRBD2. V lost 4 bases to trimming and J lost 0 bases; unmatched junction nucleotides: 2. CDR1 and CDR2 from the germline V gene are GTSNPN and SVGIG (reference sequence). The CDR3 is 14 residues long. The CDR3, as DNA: TGTGCCTGGACGAGCGGGAGCTCCTACAATGAGCAGTTCTTC. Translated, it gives CAWTSGSSYNEQFF.